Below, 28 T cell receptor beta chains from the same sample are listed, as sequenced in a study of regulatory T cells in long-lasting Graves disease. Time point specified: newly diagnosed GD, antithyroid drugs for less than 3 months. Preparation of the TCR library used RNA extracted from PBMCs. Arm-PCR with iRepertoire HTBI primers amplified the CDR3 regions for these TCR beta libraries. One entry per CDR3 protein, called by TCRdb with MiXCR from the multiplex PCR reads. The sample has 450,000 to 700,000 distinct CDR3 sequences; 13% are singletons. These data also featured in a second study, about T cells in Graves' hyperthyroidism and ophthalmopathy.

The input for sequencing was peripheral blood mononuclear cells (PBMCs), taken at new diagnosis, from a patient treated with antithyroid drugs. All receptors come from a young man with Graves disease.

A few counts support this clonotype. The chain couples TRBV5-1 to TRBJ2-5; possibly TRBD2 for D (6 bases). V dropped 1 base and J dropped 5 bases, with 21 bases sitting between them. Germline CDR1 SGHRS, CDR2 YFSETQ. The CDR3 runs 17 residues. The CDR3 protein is CASSLTGVTSVVETQYF. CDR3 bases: TGCGCCAGCAGCTTGACGGGAGTGACTTCGGTTGTTGAGACCCAGTACTTC.

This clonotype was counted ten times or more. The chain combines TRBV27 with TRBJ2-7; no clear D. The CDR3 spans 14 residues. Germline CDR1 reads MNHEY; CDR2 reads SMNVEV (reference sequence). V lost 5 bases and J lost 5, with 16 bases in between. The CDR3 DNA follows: TGTGCCAGCAGTACTTGGGCCTACGGTAACGAGCAGTACTTC. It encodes CASSTWAYGNEQYF.

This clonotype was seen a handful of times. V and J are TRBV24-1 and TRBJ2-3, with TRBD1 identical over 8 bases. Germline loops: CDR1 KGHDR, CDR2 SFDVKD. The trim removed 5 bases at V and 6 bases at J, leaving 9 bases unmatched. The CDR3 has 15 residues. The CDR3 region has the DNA TGTGCCACCAGTGCCCCCAGGGGGCGCCCCGATACGCAGTATTTT. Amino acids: CATSAPRGRPDTQYF.

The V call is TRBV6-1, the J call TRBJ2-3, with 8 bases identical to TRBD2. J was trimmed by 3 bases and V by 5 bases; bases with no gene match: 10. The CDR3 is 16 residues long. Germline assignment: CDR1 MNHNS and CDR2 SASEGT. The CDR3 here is CASSFPSGGGTDTQYF. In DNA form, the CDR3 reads TGTGCCAGCAGTTTCCCCAGCGGGGGAGGGACAGATACGCAGTATTTT.

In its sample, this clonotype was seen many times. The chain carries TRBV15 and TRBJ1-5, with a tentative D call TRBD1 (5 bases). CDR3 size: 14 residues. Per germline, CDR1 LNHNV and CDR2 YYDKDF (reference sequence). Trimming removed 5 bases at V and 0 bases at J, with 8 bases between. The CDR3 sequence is CATSGGDSNQPQHF. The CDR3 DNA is TGTGCCACCAGCGGAGGGGATAGCAATCAGCCCCAGCATTTT.

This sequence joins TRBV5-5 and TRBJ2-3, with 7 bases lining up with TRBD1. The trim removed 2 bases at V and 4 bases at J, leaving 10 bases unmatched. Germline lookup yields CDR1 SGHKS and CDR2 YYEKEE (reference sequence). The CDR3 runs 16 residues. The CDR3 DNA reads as TGTGCCAGCAGCTTAGTCCGTCGACAGGGAGCAGATACGCAGTATTTT. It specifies CASSLVRRQGADTQYF.

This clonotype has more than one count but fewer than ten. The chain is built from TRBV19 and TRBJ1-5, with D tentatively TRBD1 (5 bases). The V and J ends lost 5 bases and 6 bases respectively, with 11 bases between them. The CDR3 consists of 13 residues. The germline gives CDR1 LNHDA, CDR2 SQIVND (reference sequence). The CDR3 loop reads CASSSQGGQPQHF. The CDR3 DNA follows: TGTGCCAGTAGTTCTCAGGGAGGTCAGCCCCAGCATTTT.

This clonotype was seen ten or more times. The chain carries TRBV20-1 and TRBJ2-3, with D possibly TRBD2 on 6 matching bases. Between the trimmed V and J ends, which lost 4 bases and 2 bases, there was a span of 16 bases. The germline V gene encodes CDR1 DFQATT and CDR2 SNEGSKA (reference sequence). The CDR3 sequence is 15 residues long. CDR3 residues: CSANPSERSTDTQYF. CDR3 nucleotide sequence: TGCAGTGCTAATCCTAGCGAGCGATCCACAGATACGCAGTATTTT.

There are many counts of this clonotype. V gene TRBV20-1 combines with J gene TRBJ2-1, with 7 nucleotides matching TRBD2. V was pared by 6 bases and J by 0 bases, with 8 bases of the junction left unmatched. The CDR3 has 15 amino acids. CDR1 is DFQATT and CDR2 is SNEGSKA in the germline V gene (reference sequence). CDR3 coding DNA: TGCAGTGCCAAAGCGGGGCTCCTCTCCTACAATGAGCAGTTCTTC. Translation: CSAKAGLLSYNEQFF.

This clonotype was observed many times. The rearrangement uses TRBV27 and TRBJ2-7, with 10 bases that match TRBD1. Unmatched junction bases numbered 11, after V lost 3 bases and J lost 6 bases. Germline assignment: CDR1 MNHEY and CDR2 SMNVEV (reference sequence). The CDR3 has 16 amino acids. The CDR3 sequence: CASSFSWGQGTVEQYF. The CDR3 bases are TGTGCCAGCAGTTTCTCTTGGGGACAGGGGACGGTCGAGCAGTACTTC.

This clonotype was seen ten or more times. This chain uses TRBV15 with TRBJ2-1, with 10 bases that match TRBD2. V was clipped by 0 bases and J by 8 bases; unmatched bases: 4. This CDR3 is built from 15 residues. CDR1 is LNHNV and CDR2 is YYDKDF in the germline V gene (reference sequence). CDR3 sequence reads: CATSRDLLAGDEQFF. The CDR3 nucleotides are TGTGCCACCAGCAGAGATCTGCTAGCGGGAGATGAGCAGTTCTTC.

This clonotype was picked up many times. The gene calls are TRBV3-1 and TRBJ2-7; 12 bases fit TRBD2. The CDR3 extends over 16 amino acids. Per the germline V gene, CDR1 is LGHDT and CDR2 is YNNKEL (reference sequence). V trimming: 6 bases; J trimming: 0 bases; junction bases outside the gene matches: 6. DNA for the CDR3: TGTGCCAGCAGACTGGGACTAGCGGGTGCCTCCTACGAGCAGTACTTC. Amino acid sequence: CASRLGLAGASYEQYF.

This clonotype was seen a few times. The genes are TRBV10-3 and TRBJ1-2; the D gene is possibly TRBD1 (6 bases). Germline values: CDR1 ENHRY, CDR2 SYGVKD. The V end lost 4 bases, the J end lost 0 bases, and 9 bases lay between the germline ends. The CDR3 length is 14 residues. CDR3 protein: CAISVGGPNYGYTF. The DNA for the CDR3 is TGTGCCATCAGTGTAGGGGGACCTAACTATGGCTACACCTTC.

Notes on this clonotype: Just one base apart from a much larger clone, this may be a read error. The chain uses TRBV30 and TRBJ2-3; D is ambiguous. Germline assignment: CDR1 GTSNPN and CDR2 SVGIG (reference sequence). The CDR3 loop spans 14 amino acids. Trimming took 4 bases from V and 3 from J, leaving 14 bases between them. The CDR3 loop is CAWKARGSTDTQYF. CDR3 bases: TGTGCCTGGAAGGCCCGTGGATCGACAGATACGCAGTATTTT.

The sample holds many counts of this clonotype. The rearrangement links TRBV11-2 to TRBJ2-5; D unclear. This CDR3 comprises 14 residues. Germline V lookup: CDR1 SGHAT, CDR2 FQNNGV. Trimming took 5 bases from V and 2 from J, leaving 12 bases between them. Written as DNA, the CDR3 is TGTGCCAGCAGCCCCCGGTCCGATCAAGAGACCCAGTACTTC. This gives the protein CASSPRSDQETQYF. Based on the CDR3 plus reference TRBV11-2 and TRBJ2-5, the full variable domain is EAGVAQSPRYKIIEKRQSVAFWCNPISGHATLYWYQQILGQGPKLLIQFQNNGVVDDSQLPKDRFSAERLKGVDSTLKIQPAKLEDSAVYLCASSPRSDQETQYFGPGTRLLVL.

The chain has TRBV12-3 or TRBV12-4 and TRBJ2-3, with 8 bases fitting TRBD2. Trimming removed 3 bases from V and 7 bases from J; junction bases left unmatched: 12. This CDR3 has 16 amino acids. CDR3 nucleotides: TGTGCCAGCAGTTTGCCCCAGGCGGGGGGAAGGTATACGCAGTATTTT. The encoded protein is CASSLPQAGGRYTQYF.

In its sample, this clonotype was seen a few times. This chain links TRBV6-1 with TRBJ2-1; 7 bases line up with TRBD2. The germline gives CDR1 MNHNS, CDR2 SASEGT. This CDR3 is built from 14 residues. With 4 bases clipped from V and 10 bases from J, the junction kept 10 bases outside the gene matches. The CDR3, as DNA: TGTGCCAGCAGTGCCTCCATCAGGGACTACGAGCAGTTCTTC. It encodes CASSASIRDYEQFF.

The CDR3 DNA reads as TGTGCCAGCAGCCAAGACCCGACGGATCGGAACGAGCAGTACTTC. Its protein is CASSQDPTDRNEQYF. This chain joins TRBV4-2 and TRBJ2-7, with no clear D. V was shortened by 0 bases and J by 5 bases, with 14 bases between the two germline ends. CDR1 is LGHNA, CDR2 YNFKEQ, per germline. The CDR3 extends over 15 amino acids.

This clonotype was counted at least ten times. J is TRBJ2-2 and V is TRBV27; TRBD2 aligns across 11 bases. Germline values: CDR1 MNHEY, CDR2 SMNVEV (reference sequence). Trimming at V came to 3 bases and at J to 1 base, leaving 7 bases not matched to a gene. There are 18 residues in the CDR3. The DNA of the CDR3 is TGTGCCAGCAGTTTGGGAGGAACTAGCGGGGGGAACACCGGGGAGCTGTTTTTT. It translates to CASSLGGTSGGNTGELFF.

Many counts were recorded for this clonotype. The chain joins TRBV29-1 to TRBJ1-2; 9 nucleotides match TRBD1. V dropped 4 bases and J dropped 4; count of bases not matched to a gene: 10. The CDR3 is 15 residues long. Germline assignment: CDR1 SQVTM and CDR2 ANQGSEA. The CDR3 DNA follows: TGCAGCGTTGGTGGGACAGGGATGAAGAGCTATGGCTACACCTTC. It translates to CSVGGTGMKSYGYTF.

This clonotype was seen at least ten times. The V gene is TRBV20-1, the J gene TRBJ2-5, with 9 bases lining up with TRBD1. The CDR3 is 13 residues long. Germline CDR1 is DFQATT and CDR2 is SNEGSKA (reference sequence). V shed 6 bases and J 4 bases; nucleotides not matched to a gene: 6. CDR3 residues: CSATRQGGETQYF. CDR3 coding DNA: TGCAGTGCCACTCGACAGGGGGGAGAGACCCAGTACTTC.

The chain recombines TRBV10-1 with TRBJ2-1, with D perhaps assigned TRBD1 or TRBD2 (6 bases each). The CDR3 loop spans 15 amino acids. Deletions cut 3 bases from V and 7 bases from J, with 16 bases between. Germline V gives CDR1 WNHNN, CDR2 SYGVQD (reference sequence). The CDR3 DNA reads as TGCGCCAGCAGTGATTTACGGGGGACACGGAATGAGCAGTTCTTC. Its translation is CASSDLRGTRNEQFF.

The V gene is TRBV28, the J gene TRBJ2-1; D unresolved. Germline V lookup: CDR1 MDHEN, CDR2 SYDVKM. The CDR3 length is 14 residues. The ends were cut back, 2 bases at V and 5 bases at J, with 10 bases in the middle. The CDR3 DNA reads TGTGCCAGCAGTTTACCCTCAGCCAACAATGAGCAGTTCTTC. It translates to CASSLPSANNEQFF.

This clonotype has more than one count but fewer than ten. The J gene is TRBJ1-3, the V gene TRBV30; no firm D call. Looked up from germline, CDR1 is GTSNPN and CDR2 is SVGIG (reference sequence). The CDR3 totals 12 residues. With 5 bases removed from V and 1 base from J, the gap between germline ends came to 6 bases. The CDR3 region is CAWGPSGNTIYF. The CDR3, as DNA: TGTGCCTGGGGGCCTTCTGGAAACACCATATATTTT.

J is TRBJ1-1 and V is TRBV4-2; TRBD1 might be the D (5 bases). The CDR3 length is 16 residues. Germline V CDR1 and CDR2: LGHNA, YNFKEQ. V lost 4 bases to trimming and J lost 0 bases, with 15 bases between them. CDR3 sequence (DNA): TGTGCCAGCAGCCCGGGGGGTACCCCTTTGAACACTGAAGCTTTCTTT. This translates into CASSPGGTPLNTEAFF.

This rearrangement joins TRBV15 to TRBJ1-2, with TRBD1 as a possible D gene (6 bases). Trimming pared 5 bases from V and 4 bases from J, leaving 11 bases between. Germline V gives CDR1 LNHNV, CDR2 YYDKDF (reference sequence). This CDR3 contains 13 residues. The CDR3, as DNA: TGTGCCACCAGCGGGGGCAGGGCCTATGGCTACACCTTC. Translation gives CATSGGRAYGYTF.

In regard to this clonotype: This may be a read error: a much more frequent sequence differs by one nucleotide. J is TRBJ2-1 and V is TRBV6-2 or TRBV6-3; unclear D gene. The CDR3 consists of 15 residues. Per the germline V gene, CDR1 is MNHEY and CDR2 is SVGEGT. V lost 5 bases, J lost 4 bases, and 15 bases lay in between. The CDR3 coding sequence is TGTGCCAGCAGTAATGTCCAGCGCGTTTACAATGAGCAGTTCTTC. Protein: CASSNVQRVYNEQFF.

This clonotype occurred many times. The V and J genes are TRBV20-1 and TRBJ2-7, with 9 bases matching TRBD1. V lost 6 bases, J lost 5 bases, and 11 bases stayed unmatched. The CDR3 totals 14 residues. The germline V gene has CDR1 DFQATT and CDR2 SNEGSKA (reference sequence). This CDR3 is CSATSGTGKDEQYF. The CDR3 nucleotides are TGCAGTGCGACCTCCGGGACAGGGAAAGACGAGCAGTACTTC.